The clone carrying this TCR beta chain has only one observation. These data originate in a study of OX40 agonist ivuxolimab in advanced cancers. The assay was immunoSEQ multiplex PCR, and TCRdb's table has in-frame clones only and misses some. Of 67,000 or so clones in the sample, over 85% were seen once. The sequenced sample was CD4+ or CD8+ T cells sorted from blood, obtained in a trial of the OX40 agonist ivuxolimab. This clonotype was obtained from an adult with an advanced solid tumor such as melanoma, head and neck, liver or kidney cancer.

CDR3 in amino acids: CASSFRDGVRTDTQYF. The DNA for the CDR3 is TGTGCCAGCAGTTTCCGTGACGGGGTCCGGACAGATACGCAGTATTTT. This sequence joins TRBV27 and TRBJ2-3, with a possible D match to TRBD2 (5 bases). The CDR3 is made up of 16 amino acids. The V and J ends lost 3 bases and 3 bases respectively, with 16 bases between them. CDR1 is MNHEY and CDR2 is SMNVEV in the germline V gene (reference sequence).